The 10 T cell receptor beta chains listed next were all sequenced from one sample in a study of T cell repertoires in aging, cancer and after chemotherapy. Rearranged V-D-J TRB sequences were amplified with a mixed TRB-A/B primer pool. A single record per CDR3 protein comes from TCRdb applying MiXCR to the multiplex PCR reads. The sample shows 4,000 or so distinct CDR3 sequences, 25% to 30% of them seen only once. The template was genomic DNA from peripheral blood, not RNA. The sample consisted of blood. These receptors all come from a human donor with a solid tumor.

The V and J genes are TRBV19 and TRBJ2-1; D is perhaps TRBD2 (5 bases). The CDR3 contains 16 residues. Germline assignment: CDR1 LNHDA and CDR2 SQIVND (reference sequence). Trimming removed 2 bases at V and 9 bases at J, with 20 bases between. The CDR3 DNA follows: TGTGCCAGTAGTATAAGCCCGGGGAACGTTGTTTTTGAGCAGTTCTTC. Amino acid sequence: CASSISPGNVVFEQFF.

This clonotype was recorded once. CDR3 region: CASSLSYTSGSSETQYF. The CDR3 DNA follows: TGTGCCAGCAGTCTTTCGTATACTAGCGGGAGTTCAGAGACCCAGTACTTC. This chain joins TRBV6-1 and TRBJ2-5; 11 bases align to TRBD2. Germline CDR1 MNHNS, CDR2 SASEGT. The CDR3 loop spans 17 amino acids. The V and J ends lost 5 bases and 4 bases, in that order; junction bases with no gene match: 12.

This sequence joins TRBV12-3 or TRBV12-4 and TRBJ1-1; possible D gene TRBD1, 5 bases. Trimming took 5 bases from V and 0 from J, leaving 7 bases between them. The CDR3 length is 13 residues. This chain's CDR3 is CASSLGVNTEAFF. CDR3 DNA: TGTGCCAGCAGTCTGGGGGTGAACACTGAAGCTTTCTTT.

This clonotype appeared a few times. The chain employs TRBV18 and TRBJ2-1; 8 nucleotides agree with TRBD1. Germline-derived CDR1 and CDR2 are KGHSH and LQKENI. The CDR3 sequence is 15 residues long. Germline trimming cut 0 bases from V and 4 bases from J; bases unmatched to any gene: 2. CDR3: CASSPPGTGYNEQFF. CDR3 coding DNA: TGTGCCAGCTCACCACCGGGGACAGGATACAATGAGCAGTTCTTC.

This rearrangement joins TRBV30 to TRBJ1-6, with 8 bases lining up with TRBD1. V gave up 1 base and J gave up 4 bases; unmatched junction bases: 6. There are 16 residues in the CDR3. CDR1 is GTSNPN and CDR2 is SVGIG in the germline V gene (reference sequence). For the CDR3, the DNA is TGTGCCTGGAGTGACCCGGACAGGGTATATAATTCACCCCTCCACTTT. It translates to CAWSDPDRVYNSPLHF.

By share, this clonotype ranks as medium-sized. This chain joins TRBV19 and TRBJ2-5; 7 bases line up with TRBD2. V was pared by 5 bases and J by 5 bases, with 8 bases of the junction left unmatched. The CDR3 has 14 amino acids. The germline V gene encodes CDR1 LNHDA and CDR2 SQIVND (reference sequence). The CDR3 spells CASSSSGETETQYF. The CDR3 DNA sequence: TGTGCCAGTAGTTCTAGCGGCGAGACGGAGACCCAGTACTTC.

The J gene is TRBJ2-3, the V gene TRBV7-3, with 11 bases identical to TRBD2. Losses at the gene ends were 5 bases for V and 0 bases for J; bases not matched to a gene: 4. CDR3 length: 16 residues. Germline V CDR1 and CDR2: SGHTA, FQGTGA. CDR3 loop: CASSIGTSGSTDTQYF. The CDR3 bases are TGTGCCAGCAGCATTGGGACTAGCGGAAGCACAGATACGCAGTATTTT.

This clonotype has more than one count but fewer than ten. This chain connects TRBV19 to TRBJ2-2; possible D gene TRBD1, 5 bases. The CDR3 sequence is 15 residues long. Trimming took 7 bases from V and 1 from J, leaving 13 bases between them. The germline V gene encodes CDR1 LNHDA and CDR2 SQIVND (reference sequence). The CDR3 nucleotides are TGTGCCAGTATTCCTAGACAGAAGAACACCGGGGAGCTGTTTTTT. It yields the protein CASIPRQKNTGELFF. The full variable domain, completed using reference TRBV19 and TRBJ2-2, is DGGITQSPKYLFRKEGQNVTLSCEQNLNHDAMYWYRQDPGQGLRLIYYSQIVNDFQKGDIAEGYSVSREKKESFPLTVTSAQKNPTAFYLCASIPRQKNTGELFFGEGSRLTVL.

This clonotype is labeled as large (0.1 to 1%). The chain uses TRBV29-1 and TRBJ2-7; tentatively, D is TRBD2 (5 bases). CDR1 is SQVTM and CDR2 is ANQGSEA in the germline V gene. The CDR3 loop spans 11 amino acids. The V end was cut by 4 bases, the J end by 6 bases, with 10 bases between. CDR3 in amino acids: CSVVASSEQYV. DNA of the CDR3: TGCAGCGTTGTGGCTAGCTCCGAGCAGTACGTC.

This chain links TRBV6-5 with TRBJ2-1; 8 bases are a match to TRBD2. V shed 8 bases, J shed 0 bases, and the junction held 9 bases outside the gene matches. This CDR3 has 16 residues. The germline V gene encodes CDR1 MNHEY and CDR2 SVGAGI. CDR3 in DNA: TGTGCCAGCGGTCCGCGACGGGGGGGCTCCTACAATGAGCAGTTCTTC. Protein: CASGPRRGGSYNEQFF.